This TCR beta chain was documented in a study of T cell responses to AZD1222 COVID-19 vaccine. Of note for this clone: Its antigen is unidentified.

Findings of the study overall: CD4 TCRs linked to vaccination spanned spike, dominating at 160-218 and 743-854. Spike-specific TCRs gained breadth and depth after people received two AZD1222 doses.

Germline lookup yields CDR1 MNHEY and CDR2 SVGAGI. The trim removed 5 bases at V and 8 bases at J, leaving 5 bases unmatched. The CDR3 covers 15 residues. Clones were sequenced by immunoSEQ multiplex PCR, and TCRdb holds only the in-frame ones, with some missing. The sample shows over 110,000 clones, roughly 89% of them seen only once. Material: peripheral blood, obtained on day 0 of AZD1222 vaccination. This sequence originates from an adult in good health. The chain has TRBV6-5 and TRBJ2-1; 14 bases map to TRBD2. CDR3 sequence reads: CASSLRLAGGDEQFF. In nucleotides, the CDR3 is TGTGCCAGCAGTCTCAGACTAGCGGGAGGGGATGAGCAGTTCTTC.